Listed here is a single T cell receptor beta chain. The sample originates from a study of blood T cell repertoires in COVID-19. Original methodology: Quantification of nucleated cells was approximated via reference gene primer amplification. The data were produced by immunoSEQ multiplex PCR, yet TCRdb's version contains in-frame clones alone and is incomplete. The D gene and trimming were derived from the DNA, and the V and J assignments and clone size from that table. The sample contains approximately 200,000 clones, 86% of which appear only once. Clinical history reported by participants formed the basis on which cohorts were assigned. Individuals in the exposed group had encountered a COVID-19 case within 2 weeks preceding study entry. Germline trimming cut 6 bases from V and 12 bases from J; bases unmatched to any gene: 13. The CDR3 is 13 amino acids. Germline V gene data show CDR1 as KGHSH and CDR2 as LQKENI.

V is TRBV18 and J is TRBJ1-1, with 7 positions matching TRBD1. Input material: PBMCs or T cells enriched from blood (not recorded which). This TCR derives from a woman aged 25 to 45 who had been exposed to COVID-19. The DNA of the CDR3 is TGTGCCAGCTCTGCAGGGGGGTACTCTGGAACTTTCTTT. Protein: CASSAGGYSGTFF.